The 8 T cell receptor beta chains in this list originate from one sample, sequenced in a study of post-analysis software for immune sequencing data. For these receptors, no antigen is known. Points from the study as a whole: A handful of TRBV segments appeared more often in patients than in controls, and TRBV5-6, TRBV5-1 and TRBV20-1 were among these.

The TCR beta cDNA libraries contained unique molecular identifiers. TCRdb re-called the PCR reads with MiXCR, one entry per CDR3 protein. The sample has about 770,000 distinct CDR3 sequences, just over 45% seen once; the top ten hold just under 5%. Sequencing was carried out using blood. The origin of the receptors is a girl aged 10 to 17 with multiple sclerosis.

This rearrangement joins TRBV7-2 to TRBJ2-3; D unresolved. The germline gives CDR1 SGHTA, CDR2 FQGNSA. The CDR3 loop spans 15 amino acids. V lost 3 bases to trimming and J lost 1 base, with 11 bases between them. The CDR3 DNA reads as TGTGCCAGCAGCTTGTTCCTTGACGGCACAGATACGCAGTATTTT. Its protein is CASSLFLDGTDTQYF.

This chain connects TRBV7-6 to TRBJ2-7; D is uncertain. The CDR3 totals 15 residues. Per the germline V gene, CDR1 is SGHVS and CDR2 is FNYEAQ. V lost 0 bases and J lost 3, with 12 bases in between. CDR3 region: CASSLAHGFVYEQYF. The CDR3, as DNA: TGTGCCAGCAGCTTAGCGCACGGGTTTGTCTACGAGCAGTACTTC.

This clonotype showed up just once. The chain links TRBV14 to TRBJ2-5, with 8 positions matching TRBD2. V shed 1 base and J 5 bases; nucleotides not matched to a gene: 9. The CDR3 is 16 amino acids. The germline V gene has CDR1 SGHDN and CDR2 FVKESK. The CDR3 bases are TGTGCCAGCAGCCAAGTCAGTAGCGGGATTGCGGAGACCCAGTACTTC. As protein: CASSQVSSGIAETQYF.

The chain has TRBV20-1 and TRBJ1-4, with a possible D match to TRBD1 (5 bases). Per the germline V gene, CDR1 is DFQATT and CDR2 is SNEGSKA (reference sequence). There are 14 residues in the CDR3. V gave up 0 bases and J gave up 6 bases, with 11 bases separating them. The CDR3 bases are TGCAGTGCTAGAGATCCCAGGGATGATGAAAAACTGTTTTTT. Residues: CSARDPRDDEKLFF.

This clonotype turned up a few times. The rearrangement links TRBV9 to TRBJ2-5; possible D gene TRBD1, 5 bases. The CDR3 extends over 15 amino acids. Per germline, CDR1 SGDLS and CDR2 YYNGEE. Trimming stripped 0 bases from V and 0 bases from J, with 9 bases between. The CDR3 region has the DNA TGTGCCAGCAGCGTAGATGGCAGGGACCAAGAGACCCAGTACTTC. Protein sequence: CASSVDGRDQETQYF.

This rearrangement joins TRBV7-3 to TRBJ2-3, with D possibly being TRBD2 (6 bases). The CDR3 contains 15 residues. Germline assignment: CDR1 SGHTA and CDR2 FQGTGA. Trimming pared 3 bases from V and 3 bases from J, leaving 13 bases between. CDR3 coding DNA: TGTGCCAGCAGCTTGGGGTCGGGAGCGACAGATACGCAGTATTTT. Amino acid sequence: CASSLGSGATDTQYF.

This clonotype appeared a single time. The chain joins TRBV7-8 to TRBJ2-3; 8 bases are shared with TRBD2. The J segment lost 0 bases and the V segment lost 1 base, leaving 6 bases of the junction unmatched. Germline CDR1 is SGHVS and CDR2 is FQNEAQ. This CDR3 spans 17 amino acids. CDR3 DNA sequence: TGTGCCAGCAGCTTAGTCTGGACTAGCCTCAGCACAGATACGCAGTATTTT. Its protein product is CASSLVWTSLSTDTQYF.

V gene TRBV5-1 combines with J gene TRBJ2-1; tentative D call: TRBD1 (6 bases). The CDR3 sequence is 14 residues long. V was pared by 3 bases and J by 3 bases, with 10 bases between. CDR1 is SGHRS, CDR2 YFSETQ, per germline. CDR3 sequence (DNA): TGCGCCAGCAGCTCGGCGGACAGCTACAATGAGCAGTTCTTC. Protein sequence: CASSSADSYNEQFF.